These 7 T cell receptor beta chains share one sample of origin, sequenced in a study of blood T cells in healthy people across ages. A second PCR of 7 to 11 cycles used a sample-barcoded 5' primer and a J-beta primer mix. A single record per CDR3 protein comes from TCRdb applying MiXCR to the 5' RACE reads. The table records some 890,000 distinct CDR3 sequences, 25% to 35% of them present only once. The sample was also reused in another study, on T cells of mothers and their children.

The sample was blood. The source is a middle-aged woman in good health.

This clonotype was observed a handful of times. The rearrangement joins TRBV5-1 to TRBJ2-1; D is uncertain. This CDR3 is 13 amino acids long. V was pared by 0 bases and J by 6 bases, with 7 bases between. Germline loops: CDR1 SGHRS, CDR2 YFSETQ. The CDR3 reads CASSLVQTNEQFF. CDR3 nucleotides: TGCGCCAGCAGCTTGGTTCAGACCAATGAGCAGTTCTTC.

The chain is built from TRBV6-9 and TRBJ2-5, with D possibly being TRBD1 (5 bases). V dropped 3 bases and J dropped 2 bases, with 19 bases sitting between them. Germline V gene data show CDR1 as MNHGY and CDR2 as SVAAGI. CDR3 length: 17 amino acids. The CDR3 region is CASSYLEWAGSQETQYF. The CDR3 DNA reads as TGTGCCAGCAGTTACCTCGAATGGGCAGGGTCACAAGAGACCCAGTACTTC.

This clonotype has more than one count but fewer than ten. The V and J genes are TRBV4-2 and TRBJ2-7, with D maybe TRBD2 (5 bases). CDR3 size: 16 residues. V gave up 0 bases and J gave up 9 bases, with 21 bases separating them. The germline gives CDR1 LGHNA, CDR2 YNFKEQ. The CDR3 is CASSQDTGATYEGQYF. CDR3 DNA: TGTGCCAGCAGCCAAGATACGGGCGCCACCTACGAGGGGCAGTACTTC.

Points on this clonotype: Compared with germline, one end of the junction differs, possibly owing to a read error. The chain carries TRBV12-3 or TRBV12-4 and TRBJ2-7, with D maybe TRBD2 (5 bases). The CDR3 extends over 13 amino acids. CDR3 loop: CASSLSGGYERYF. CDR3 bases: TGTGCCAGCAGTTTATCCGGAGGCTACGAGCGGTACTTC.

The table lists this clonotype with many counts. The chain employs TRBV5-1 and TRBJ2-7, with unresolved D. With 3 bases removed from V and 2 bases from J, the gap between germline ends came to 9 bases. Germline loops: CDR1 SGHRS, CDR2 YFSETQ. This CDR3 is 13 amino acids long. CDR3 sequence reads: CASSSGPPYEQYF. The CDR3 nucleotides are TGCGCCAGCAGCTCCGGGCCTCCCTACGAGCAGTACTTC.

The rearrangement joins TRBV20-1 to TRBJ1-2; D remains ambiguous. This CDR3 contains 14 residues. With 2 bases removed from V and 6 bases from J, the gap between germline ends came to 16 bases. Germline CDR1 reads DFQATT; CDR2 reads SNEGSKA (reference sequence). The CDR3 protein is CSARWTAGSNGYTF. DNA for the CDR3: TGCAGTGCTAGATGGACGGCAGGATCTAATGGCTACACCTTC.

V gene TRBV30 combines with J gene TRBJ1-2; unclear D gene. CDR3 length equals 12 residues. CDR1 and CDR2 (germline): GTSNPN, SVGIG (reference sequence). Trimming took 2 bases from V and 8 from J, leaving 12 bases between them. This chain's CDR3 is CAWSRDAEGYTF. In DNA, the CDR3 is TGTGCCTGGAGTCGAGACGCAGAGGGCTACACCTTC.